This T cell receptor beta chain came from a study of response to subunit inactivated influenza vaccine. Concerning this clonotype: The antigen is unknown.

The CDR3 spans 16 residues. V lost 1 base and J lost 1, with 12 bases in between. In germline, CDR1 is KGHSH, CDR2 LQKENI. Whole-study results and caveats: There was a suggestion from the authors that each seasonal influenza vaccination recruits few new T cells.

TCRdb reprocessed the RT-PCR reads with MiXCR, giving one entry per CDR3 protein. The table has fewer than 400,000 distinct CDR3 sequences, 21% seen once. The TCR comes from a man aged 50-75 years who received an inactivated influenza vaccine. This sequence joins TRBV18 and TRBJ2-3; the D gene is possibly TRBD2 (5 bases). The source was PBMCs from blood, collected roughly 20 months after vaccination. The CDR3 sequence is CASSPRVIGGTDTQYF. As DNA, the CDR3 is TGTGCCAGCTCACCACGGGTGATCGGGGGCACAGATACGCAGTATTTT. The full variable domain, with the rest looked up from reference TRBV18 and TRBJ2-3, is NAGVMQNPRHLVRRRGQEARLRCSPMKGHSHVYWYRQLPEEGLKFMVYLQKENIIDESGMPKERFSAEFPKEGPSILRIQQVVRGDSAAYFCASSPRVIGGTDTQYFGPGTRLTVL.